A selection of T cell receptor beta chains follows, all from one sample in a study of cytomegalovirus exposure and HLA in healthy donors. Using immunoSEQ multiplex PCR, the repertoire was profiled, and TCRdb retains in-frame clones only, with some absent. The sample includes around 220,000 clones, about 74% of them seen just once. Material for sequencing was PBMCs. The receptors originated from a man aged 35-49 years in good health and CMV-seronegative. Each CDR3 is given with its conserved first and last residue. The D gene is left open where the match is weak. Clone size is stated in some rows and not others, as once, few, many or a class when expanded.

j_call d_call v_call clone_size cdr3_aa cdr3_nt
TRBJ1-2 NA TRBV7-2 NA CASSPGIMYGYTF TGTGCCAGCAGCCCCGGGATCATGTATGGCTACACCTTC
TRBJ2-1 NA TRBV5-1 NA CASSSGQNSYNEQFF TGCGCCAGCAGCTCAGGACAGAATTCCTACAATGAGCAGTTCTTC
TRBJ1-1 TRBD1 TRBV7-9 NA CASSPGQGRGGTEAFF TGTGCCAGCAGCCCTGGACAGGGGCGAGGTGGCACTGAAGCTTTCTTT
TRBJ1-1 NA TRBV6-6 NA CASSYRGLNTEAFF TGTGCCAGCAGTTATAGGGGCTTGAACACTGAAGCTTTCTTT
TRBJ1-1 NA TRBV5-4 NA CASSPIFAGNTEAFF TGTGCCAGCAGCCCCATATTCGCAGGGAACACTGAAGCTTTCTTT
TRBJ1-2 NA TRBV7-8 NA CASSPGDWGYTF TGTGCCAGCAGCCCGGGGGATTGGGGCTACACCTTC
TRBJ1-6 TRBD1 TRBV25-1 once CASGSYQGARNSPLHF TGTGCCAGCGGGTCCTACCAGGGGGCTCGGAATTCACCCCTCCACTTT
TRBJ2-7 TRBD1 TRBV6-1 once CASLGTGQYEQYF TGTGCCAGCTTAGGGACAGGGCAGTACGAGCAGTACTTC
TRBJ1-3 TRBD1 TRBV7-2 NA CASSLGSRGQHSGNTIYF TGTGCCAGCAGCTTAGGGTCTAGGGGACAGCACTCTGGAAACACCATATATTTT
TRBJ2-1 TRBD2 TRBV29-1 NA CSVWGGSSYNEQFF TGCAGCGTTTGGGGGGGGAGCTCCTACAATGAGCAGTTCTTC
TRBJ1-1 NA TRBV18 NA CASSPPAGAGTEAFF TGTGCCAGCTCACCCCCGGCGGGGGCCGGCACTGAAGCTTTCTTT
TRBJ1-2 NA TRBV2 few CASSEDSYGYTF TGTGCCAGCAGTGAGGACAGCTATGGCTACACCTTC
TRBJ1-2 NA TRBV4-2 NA CASSHGGVYGYTF TGTGCCAGCAGCCATGGGGGGGTCTATGGCTACACCTTC
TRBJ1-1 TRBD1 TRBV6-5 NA CASSYRGQGDTEAFF TGTGCCAGCAGTTACCGGGGACAGGGGGACACTGAAGCTTTCTTT
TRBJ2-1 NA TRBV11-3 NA CASSLTTGSSYNEQFF TGTGCCAGCAGCCTAACTACAGGGAGCTCCTACAATGAGCAGTTCTTC
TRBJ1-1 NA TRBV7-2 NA CASSLGESTEAFF TGTGCCAGCAGCTTAGGGGAGTCCACTGAAGCTTTCTTT
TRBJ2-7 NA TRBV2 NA CASSEGGGLGEQYF TGTGCCAGCAGTGAGGGGGGGGGCCTAGGCGAGCAGTACTTC
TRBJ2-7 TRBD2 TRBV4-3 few CASSRLLAGASYEQYF TGCGCCAGCAGCCGCCTACTAGCGGGGGCCTCCTACGAGCAGTACTTC
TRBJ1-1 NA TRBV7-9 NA CASSLGGGRWTEAFF TGTGCCAGCAGCTTAGGGGGGGGGAGATGGACTGAAGCTTTCTTT
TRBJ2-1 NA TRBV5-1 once CASYLQGGNEQFF TGCGCCAGCTATCTCCAAGGGGGCAATGAGCAGTTCTTC
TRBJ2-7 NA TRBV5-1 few CASSFDIDRYEQYF TGCGCCAGCAGCTTCGATATCGACAGGTACGAGCAGTACTTC
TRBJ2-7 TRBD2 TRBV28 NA CASSTPGLAAYEQYF TGTGCCAGCAGCACCCCGGGACTAGCGGCCTACGAGCAGTACTTC
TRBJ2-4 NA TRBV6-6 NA CASESNDGQLYF TGTGCCAGCGAATCGAATGACGGACAGCTGTACTTC
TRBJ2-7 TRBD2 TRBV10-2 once CASSEPGTSGYEQYF TGCGCCAGCAGTGAGCCGGGGACTAGCGGGTACGAGCAGTACTTC
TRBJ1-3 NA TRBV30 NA CAYSYSGNTIYF TGTGCCTACTCCTACTCTGGAAACACCATATATTTT
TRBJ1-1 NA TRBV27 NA CASKRQQGRWGTEAFF TGTGCCAGCAAACGCCAGCAGGGAAGATGGGGCACTGAAGCTTTCTTT
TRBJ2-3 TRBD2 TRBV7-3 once CASSLNSGGPLGTDTQYF TGTGCCAGCAGCTTAAATAGCGGGGGACCCCTCGGCACAGATACGCAGTATTTT
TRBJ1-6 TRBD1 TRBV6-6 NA CASSSGQGGSPLHF TGTGCCAGCAGCTCCGGACAGGGAGGTTCACCCCTCCACTTT
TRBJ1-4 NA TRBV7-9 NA CASSLGGSEKLFF TGTGCCAGCAGCTTAGGGGGCAGTGAAAAACTGTTTTTT
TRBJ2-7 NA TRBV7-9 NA CASSLVGRDYEQYF TGTGCCAGCAGCTTAGTAGGCAGGGACTACGAGCAGTACTTC